These 26 T cell receptor beta chains were sequenced from one sample in a study of blood T cell repertoires in COVID-19. The method was immunoSEQ multiplex PCR; TCRdb's version includes in-frame clones alone and lacks a portion of them. The sample contains about 400,000 clones, 70% to 90% of which appear only once. The source material was peripheral blood. These receptors came from a human donor in a cohort sampled during active COVID-19.

This chain uses TRBV7-9 with TRBJ1-1; D is undetermined. The CDR3 has 11 amino acids. The V gene's germline CDR1 is SEHNR and CDR2 FQNEAQ (reference sequence). V was trimmed by 6 bases and J by 7 bases, leaving 9 bases between them. The CDR3 region has the DNA TGTGCCAGCAGACCAACAGATGAAGCTTTCTTT. This encodes CASRPTDEAFF.

This clone was picked up one time. The chain is built from TRBV19 and TRBJ2-2; TRBD1 matches at 7 bases. J gave up 1 base and V 4 bases, and 6 bases lay outside the gene matches. This CDR3 region has 16 residues. Germline assignment: CDR1 LNHDA and CDR2 SQIVND (reference sequence). The CDR3 protein is CASSRGTVLNTGELFF. The CDR3 DNA is TGTGCCAGTAGTAGGGGGACAGTGCTGAACACCGGGGAGCTGTTTTTT.

The V and J genes are TRBV5-4 and TRBJ2-1; tentatively, D is TRBD1 (5 bases). Per the germline V gene, CDR1 is SGHNT and CDR2 is YYREEE (reference sequence). Trimming shortened V by 4 bases and J by 3 bases, and 20 bases separated the two germline ends. This CDR3 comprises 17 residues. The CDR3 region is CASSDELGPLIYNEQFF. The CDR3 DNA reads as TGTGCCAGCAGCGATGAATTGGGGCCTCTGATCTACAATGAGCAGTTCTTC. Using reference TRBV5-4 and TRBJ2-1 for the parts outside the CDR3, the full variable domain is ETGVTQSPTHLIKTRGQQVTLRCSSQSGHNTVSWYQQALGQGPQFIFQYYREEENGRGNFPPRFSGLQFPNYSSELNVNALELDDSALYLCASSDELGPLIYNEQFFGPGTRLTVL.

This clone appeared once. The rearrangement uses TRBV5-6 and TRBJ2-2; D is uncertain. V lost 0 bases and J 6 bases, leaving 15 bases between the germline ends. CDR1 is SGHDT and CDR2 is YYEEEE in the germline V gene. The CDR3 covers 16 residues. CDR3 amino acids: CASSLGLTPEAGELFF. In nucleotides, the CDR3 is TGTGCCAGCAGCTTGGGGCTTACCCCTGAGGCCGGGGAGCTGTTTTTT.

Notes on this clone: Other DNA variants within this sample encode the same CDR3. V and J are TRBV19 and TRBJ1-5; D possibly corresponds to TRBD1 (5 bases). The germline V and J ends were trimmed by 6 bases and 0 bases, with 6 bases remaining between them. Germline V lookup: CDR1 LNHDA, CDR2 SQIVND (reference sequence). This CDR3 comprises 13 residues. Here the CDR3 DNA reads TGTGCCAGTAGCGGGGGTAGCAATCAGCCCCAGCATTTT. This gives the protein CASSGGSNQPQHF.

The gene calls are TRBV6-5 and TRBJ2-7, with 7 positions matching TRBD2. The CDR3 runs to 15 residues. Germline V lookup: CDR1 MNHEY, CDR2 SVGAGI. Losses at the gene ends were 2 bases for V and 2 bases for J; bases not matched to a gene: 6. CDR3 bases: TGTGCCAGCAGTTACGGATCTAGCGGAACCTACGAGCAGTACTTC. It specifies CASSYGSSGTYEQYF.

This clone was counted a few times. The CDR3 DNA is TGTGCCAGCAGCCAAGATGTTAGCCGAACCTACGAGCAGTACTTC. Translated: CASSQDVSRTYEQYF. The chain carries TRBV3-1 (or the pseudogene TRBV3-2) and TRBJ2-7; no clear D. CDR3 size: 15 residues. Trimming pared 0 bases from V and 2 bases from J, leaving 11 bases between. Germline CDR1 reads LGHDT; CDR2 reads YNNKEL (reference sequence).

The chain uses TRBV7-9 and TRBJ2-3, with 9 positions matching TRBD2. The J segment lost 2 bases and the V segment lost 2 bases, leaving 5 bases of the junction unmatched. CDR3 length: 16 residues. The germline V gene has CDR1 SEHNR and CDR2 FQNEAQ (reference sequence). The chain's CDR3 is CASSLSTSGTTDTQYF. The CDR3 DNA reads as TGTGCCAGCAGCTTATCGACTAGCGGAACCACAGATACGCAGTATTTT.

The chain links TRBV5-1 to TRBJ2-5, with 11 bases identical to TRBD2. The V gene end was trimmed by 4 bases and the J gene end by 4 bases; junction bases not matched to a gene: 6. Per germline, CDR1 SGHRS and CDR2 YFSETQ. CDR3 size: 15 residues. CDR3 sequence: CASSLHGTSGETQYF. CDR3 in DNA: TGCGCCAGCAGCCTTCATGGGACTAGCGGAGAGACCCAGTACTTC.

This clone occurred a few times. The chain carries TRBV25-1 and TRBJ1-1; 8 bases fit TRBD1. The CDR3 runs 16 residues. Germline assignment: CDR1 MGHDK and CDR2 SYGVNS. J lost 1 base, V lost 4 bases, and 8 bases had no gene match. CDR3 protein: CASSGQGTNKNTEAFF. The CDR3, as DNA: TGTGCCAGCAGTGGACAGGGGACGAACAAGAACACTGAAGCTTTCTTT.

The chain recombines TRBV19 with TRBJ2-4, with 11 nucleotides matching TRBD2. CDR1 LNHDA and CDR2 SQIVND come from the germline V gene (reference sequence). The V segment lost 6 bases and the J segment 0 bases; nucleotides outside the gene matches: 7. The CDR3 is 17 amino acids. The CDR3 sequence: CASSPGLAELAKNIQYF. The DNA of the CDR3 is TGTGCCAGTAGCCCGGGACTAGCGGAACTAGCCAAAAACATTCAGTACTTC.

The chain couples TRBV19 to TRBJ2-3; D might be TRBD2 (6 bases). This CDR3 is built from 15 residues. The germline V gene has CDR1 LNHDA and CDR2 SQIVND (reference sequence). The V and J ends lost 5 bases and 4 bases respectively, with 16 bases between them. CDR3 nucleotide sequence: TGTGCCAGTAGTCTCCTCGGGAGTAGCGCAGATACGCAGTATTTT. Protein product: CASSLLGSSADTQYF.

The CDR3 coding sequence is TGTGCCAGCAGCTTGGGTGGCGGGAGTTACAATGAGCAGTTCTTC. As protein: CASSLGGGSYNEQFF. The rearrangement joins TRBV5-6 to TRBJ2-1, with 7 bases matching TRBD2. V gave up 0 bases and J gave up 4 bases; unmatched junction bases: 4. This CDR3 region has 15 residues. Germline CDR1 SGHDT, CDR2 YYEEEE.

The rearrangement uses TRBV18 and TRBJ1-2; 8 positions match TRBD1. The ends lost 1 base at V and 4 bases at J; junction bases unmatched: 8. The CDR3 spans 16 residues. Germline values: CDR1 KGHSH, CDR2 LQKENI. The CDR3 here is CASSPQKQGEVYGYTF. Written as DNA, the CDR3 is TGTGCCAGCTCACCACAAAAACAGGGGGAGGTCTATGGCTACACCTTC.

There are a few counts of this clone. The sample carries other DNA sequences with the same CDR3. The rearrangement joins TRBV29-1 to TRBJ1-3, with 7 bases fitting TRBD1. Germline V gives CDR1 SQVTM, CDR2 ANQGSEA. This CDR3 has 12 amino acids. The V gene end was trimmed by 6 bases and the J gene end by 4 bases; junction bases not matched to a gene: 3. This CDR3 is CSVRDSGNTIYF. DNA for the CDR3: TGCAGCGTCCGGGACAGCGGAAACACCATATATTTT.

The chain carries TRBV5-4 and TRBJ2-7, with a tentative D call TRBD1 (6 bases). CDR1 is SGHNT, CDR2 YYREEE, per germline (reference sequence). Trimming removed 4 bases at V and 1 base at J, with 18 bases between. The CDR3 extends over 16 amino acids. Here the CDR3 reads CASSSGYNRVSYEQYF. The CDR3 coding sequence is TGTGCCAGCAGCAGTGGATATAACAGGGTATCCTACGAGCAGTACTTC.

The chain is built from TRBV30 and TRBJ2-5; the match to TRBD2 covers 12 bases. There are 14 residues in the CDR3. Germline trimming cut 1 base from V and 6 bases from J; bases unmatched to any gene: 3. Germline V CDR1 and CDR2: GTSNPN, SVGIG (reference sequence). CDR3: CAWSETSGGKTQYF. The CDR3 bases are TGTGCCTGGAGTGAGACTAGCGGGGGAAAGACCCAGTACTTC.

The chain links TRBV25-1 to TRBJ2-7, with D uncertain. V lost 5 bases and J 3 bases, leaving 5 bases between the germline ends. The CDR3 consists of 11 residues. CDR1 and CDR2 (germline): MGHDK, SYGVNS. CDR3 sequence (DNA): TGTGCCAGCAGTTCCATCTACGAGCAGTACTTC. Encoded protein: CASSSIYEQYF.

This chain connects TRBV6-5 to TRBJ2-5; D is unresolved. The CDR3 extends over 14 amino acids. In germline, CDR1 is MNHEY, CDR2 SVGAGI. V lost 3 bases and J 1 base, leaving 9 bases between the germline ends. The CDR3, as DNA: TGTGCCAGCAGTTATACGATGGCCCAAGAGACCCAGTACTTC. It yields the protein CASSYTMAQETQYF.

This chain links TRBV3-1 (or the pseudogene TRBV3-2) with TRBJ2-7; 8 bases agree with TRBD1. CDR3 length: 18 residues. The V gene's germline CDR1 is LGHDT and CDR2 YNNKEL (reference sequence). V gave up 4 bases and J gave up 3 bases; unmatched junction bases: 17. The CDR3 spells CASSPQSPGTGFYYEQYF. The CDR3 region has the DNA TGTGCCAGCAGCCCCCAAAGTCCCGGGACAGGTTTCTACTACGAGCAGTACTTC.

The CDR3 DNA is TGTGCCAGCGGACAGGAGGGCGGCTACACCTTC. It specifies CASGQEGGYTF. The chain couples TRBV6-5 to TRBJ1-2; TRBD1 matches 7 bases. The V and J ends lost 8 bases and 8 bases, in that order; junction bases with no gene match: 5. Germline V lookup: CDR1 MNHEY, CDR2 SVGAGI. The CDR3 is 11 amino acids.

V and J are TRBV28 and TRBJ2-2; D ambiguous. The CDR3 covers 13 residues. The V and J ends lost 2 bases and 4 bases respectively, with 5 bases between them. The germline V gene encodes CDR1 MDHEN and CDR2 SYDVKM. The CDR3 DNA sequence: TGTGCCAGCAGTTTAGGCGGCACCGGGGAGCTGTTTTTT. It is translated as CASSLGGTGELFF.

The chain has TRBV28 and TRBJ2-7, with D tentatively TRBD1 (5 bases). The germline CDR1 and CDR2 sequences are MDHEN and SYDVKM. This CDR3 has 12 residues. Trimming shortened V by 2 bases and J by 5 bases, and 7 bases separated the two germline ends. The CDR3 nucleotides read TGTGCCAGCAGTTTAAGGGGCCACGAGCAGTACTTC. Its translation: CASSLRGHEQYF.

The V call is TRBV7-8, the J call TRBJ2-7, with D perhaps matching TRBD1 (5 bases). The CDR3 length is 12 residues. Germline loops: CDR1 SGHVS, CDR2 FQNEAQ. V lost 8 bases and J 4 bases, leaving 12 bases between the germline ends. The CDR3 nucleotides read TGTGCCAGCTACTCAGGGTCATACGAGCAGTACTTC. It specifies CASYSGSYEQYF.

The V and J genes are TRBV7-9 and TRBJ2-7, with 8 positions matching TRBD2. Germline V CDR1 and CDR2: SEHNR, FQNEAQ (reference sequence). With 5 bases clipped from V and 5 bases from J, the junction kept 8 bases outside the gene matches. This CDR3 contains 14 residues. CDR3 sequence reads: CASSPIAGHDEQYF. The CDR3 DNA sequence: TGTGCCAGCAGCCCCATAGCGGGACATGACGAGCAGTACTTC.

This chain links TRBV21-1 with TRBJ1-3; TRBD1, the table's D call, was not compared with the DNA. TRBV21-1 is classified as a pseudogene. The CDR3 length is 18 residues. The CDR3 loop reads CASSNTRGRGPSGNTIYF. The CDR3, as DNA: TGTGCCAGCAGCAATACTAGGGGAAGGGGGCCCTCTGGAAACACCATATATTTT.